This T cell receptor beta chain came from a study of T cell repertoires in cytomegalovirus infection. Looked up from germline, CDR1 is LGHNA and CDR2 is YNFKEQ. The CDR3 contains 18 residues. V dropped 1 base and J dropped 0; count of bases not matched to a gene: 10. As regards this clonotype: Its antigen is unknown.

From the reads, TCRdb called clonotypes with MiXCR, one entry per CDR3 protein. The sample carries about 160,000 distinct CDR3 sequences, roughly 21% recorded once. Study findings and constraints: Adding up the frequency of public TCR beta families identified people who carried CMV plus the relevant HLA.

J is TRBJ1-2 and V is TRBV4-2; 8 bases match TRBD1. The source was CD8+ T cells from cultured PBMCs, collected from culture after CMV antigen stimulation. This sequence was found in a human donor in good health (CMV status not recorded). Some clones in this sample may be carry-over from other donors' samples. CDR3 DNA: TGTGCCAGCAGCCAAGGCTCCAGGGGGCGCGGAGCTAACTATGGCTACACCTTC. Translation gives CASSQGSRGRGANYGYTF.